One and the same sample provided the 9 T cell receptor beta chains below, sequenced in a study of identical twins. A single record per CDR3 protein comes from TCRdb applying MiXCR to the 5' RACE reads. The sample records 400,000 to 500,000 distinct CDR3 sequences, less than 20% being singletons. Sequencing was performed on naive T cells sorted from blood. The receptors originated from a man in his forties or fifties in good health.

J is TRBJ2-7 and V is TRBV9; D uncertain. V lost 7 bases and J lost 1, with 9 bases in between. CDR3 length equals 12 residues. Germline CDR1 reads SGDLS; CDR2 reads YYNGEE. The CDR3 sequence is CASGTESYEQYF. CDR3 in DNA: TGTGCCAGCGGAACTGAATCCTACGAGCAGTACTTC.

This clonotype was seen only a few times. The chain uses TRBV4-2 and TRBJ1-2, with a possible D match to TRBD1 (5 bases). Germline V gene data show CDR1 as LGHNA and CDR2 as YNFKEQ. Trimming removed 8 bases at V and 8 bases at J, with 15 bases between. The CDR3 loop spans 12 amino acids. The CDR3 DNA reads TGTGCCAGCTCCCCCTTGGGGGGGGGCTACACCTTC. Encoded protein: CASSPLGGGYTF.

V is TRBV20-1 and J is TRBJ2-7, with TRBD1 identical over 9 bases. This CDR3 spans 14 amino acids. Germline assignment: CDR1 DFQATT and CDR2 SNEGSKA (reference sequence). V dropped 5 bases and J dropped 6; count of bases not matched to a gene: 11. Written as DNA, the CDR3 is TGCAGTGCTGTCACCGGGACAGGGCATACCGAGCAGTACTTC. Its protein is CSAVTGTGHTEQYF.

The sample holds many counts of this clonotype. This chain uses TRBV6-2 or TRBV6-3 with TRBJ2-7; D may be TRBD1 (5 bases). The ends were cut back, 11 bases at V and 1 base at J, with 15 bases in the middle. The CDR3 covers 13 residues. CDR1 is MNHEY, CDR2 SVGEGT, per germline. The chain's CDR3 is CAAGAGNSYEQYF. CDR3 DNA sequence: TGTGCCGCTGGGGCAGGAAATTCCTACGAGCAGTACTTC.

In this sample, this clonotype turned up a few times. V and J are TRBV5-1 and TRBJ1-1; D is unclear. The CDR3 loop spans 14 amino acids. Trimming shortened V by 0 bases and J by 5 bases, and 11 bases separated the two germline ends. Germline V lookup: CDR1 SGHRS, CDR2 YFSETQ. The CDR3 region is CASSLEPGWTEAFF. DNA for the CDR3: TGCGCCAGCAGCTTGGAACCGGGTTGGACTGAAGCTTTCTTT. The full variable domain, rest sourced from reference TRBV5-1 and TRBJ1-1, is KAGVTQTPRYLIKTRGQQVTLSCSPISGHRSVSWYQQTPGQGLQFLFEYFSETQRNKGNFPGRFSGRQFSNSRSEMNVSTLELGDSALYLCASSLEPGWTEAFFGQGTRLTVV.

A note on this clonotype: Compared with germline, one end of the junction differs, possibly owing to a read error. This sequence joins TRBV7-9 and TRBJ2-7; 10 nucleotides agree with TRBD1. Germline CDR1 and CDR2: SEHNR and FQNEAQ (reference sequence). There are 14 residues in the CDR3. In nucleotides, the CDR3 is TGTGCCAGCAGCAGGGGGGACAGGGGTCCCACTATGCACTTC. Translating it yields CASSRGDRGPTMHF. Variable domain in full (rest from reference TRBV7-9 and TRBJ2-7): DTGVSQNPRHKITKRGQNVTFRCDPISEHNRLYWYRQTLGQGPEFLTYFQNEAQLEKSRLLSDRFSAERPKGSFSTLEIQRTEQGDSAMYLCASSRGDRGPTMHFGPGTRLTVT.

The gene calls are TRBV4-3 and TRBJ2-3; 12 positions agree with TRBD2. Germline values: CDR1 LGHNA, CDR2 YSLEER. The CDR3 extends over 16 amino acids. Trimming cost V 1 base and J 6 bases; bases outside gene matches: 5. CDR3 residues: CASSQGGLAGRDTQYF. The DNA of the CDR3 is TGCGCCAGCAGCCAAGGAGGACTAGCGGGGAGGGATACGCAGTATTTT.

The rearrangement uses TRBV5-1 and TRBJ2-7; D might be TRBD1 or TRBD2, each matching 5 bases. The CDR3 is 16 amino acids. The V gene's germline CDR1 is SGHRS and CDR2 YFSETQ. V was trimmed by 0 bases and J by 0 bases, leaving 13 bases between them. Written as DNA, the CDR3 is TGCGCCAGCAGCTTGGTTTTGGGACCGCACTCCTACGAGCAGTACTTC. Amino acids: CASSLVLGPHSYEQYF.

J is TRBJ2-5 and V is TRBV15; the D gene is possibly TRBD1 (6 bases). The CDR3 sequence is 14 residues long. Between the trimmed V and J ends, which lost 3 bases and 0 bases, there was a span of 8 bases. In germline, CDR1 is LNHNV, CDR2 YYDKDF (reference sequence). In DNA, the CDR3 is TGTGCCACCAGCAGCAACAGGGACCAAGAGACCCAGTACTTC. Protein sequence: CATSSNRDQETQYF.